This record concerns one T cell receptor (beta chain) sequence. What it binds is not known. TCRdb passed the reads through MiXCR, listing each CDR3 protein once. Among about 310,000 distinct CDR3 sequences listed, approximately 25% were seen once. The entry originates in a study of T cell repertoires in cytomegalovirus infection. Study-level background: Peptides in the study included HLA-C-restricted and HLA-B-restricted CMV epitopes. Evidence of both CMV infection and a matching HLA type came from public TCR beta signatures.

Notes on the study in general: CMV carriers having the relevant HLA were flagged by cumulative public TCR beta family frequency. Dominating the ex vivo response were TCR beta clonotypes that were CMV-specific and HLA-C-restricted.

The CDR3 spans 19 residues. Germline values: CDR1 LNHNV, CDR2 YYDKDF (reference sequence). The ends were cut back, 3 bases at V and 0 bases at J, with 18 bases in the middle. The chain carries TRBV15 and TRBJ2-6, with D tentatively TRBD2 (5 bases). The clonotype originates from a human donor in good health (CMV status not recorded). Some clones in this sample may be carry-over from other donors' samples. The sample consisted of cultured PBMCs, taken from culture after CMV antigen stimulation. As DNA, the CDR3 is TGTGCCACCAGCAGGGGAGAGGGCCTATCTTTCTCTGGGGCCAACGTCCTGACTTTC. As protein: CATSRGEGLSFSGANVLTF. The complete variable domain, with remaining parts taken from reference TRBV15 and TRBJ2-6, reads DAMVIQNPRYQVTQFGKPVTLSCSQTLNHNVMYWYQQKSSQAPKLLFHYYDKDFNNEADTPDNFQSRRPNTSFCFLDIRSPGLGDTAMYLCATSRGEGLSFSGANVLTFGAGSRLTVL.